This T cell receptor (beta chain) was observed in a study of blood T cell repertoires in COVID-19. In the study overall: COVID-19 samples, acute and convalescent, were from the United States, Italy and Spain. Sources were T cells, B-cell-depleted T cells, or PBMCs; the material itself was cDNA or gDNA.

Germline V gives CDR1 KGHSH, CDR2 LQKENI. The CDR3 has 14 amino acids. Trimming took 3 bases from V and 7 from J, leaving 16 bases between them. As processed by the authors: Reference gene primer amplification in the assay estimated nucleated cell counts. The protocol was immunoSEQ multiplex PCR, while the TCRdb copy is restricted to in-frame clones and leaves out a portion. Clone size and V and J calls were adopted from that table, with D and trimming inferred from the DNA. Here the sample spans under 130,000 clones, roughly 81% being singletons. Sequencing was carried out using peripheral blood. This receptor was obtained from a human donor in a cohort sampled during active COVID-19. The genes are TRBV18 and TRBJ2-7; a weak D match, TRBD1 (6 bases). The CDR3 loop reads CASSPPGQRGEQYF. The CDR3 DNA sequence: TGTGCCAGCTCACCGCCGGGACAACGTGGAGAGCAGTACTTC.